The next 4 T cell receptor beta chains were all read from a single sample in a study of T cells in Graves' hyperthyroidism and ophthalmopathy. RNA transcripts served as the template for amplifying TCR beta CDR3 regions. The study used the HTBI primer set for a first-round RT-PCR of the TCR CDR3. TCRdb reprocessed the multiplex PCR reads with MiXCR, giving one entry per CDR3 protein. The table shows more than 300,000 distinct CDR3 sequences, with approximately 18% occurring only once. The sequencing sample was made of blood. Receptors were obtained from a man younger than 35 with Graves' ophthalmopathy.

This clonotype was seen repeatedly, ten times or more. The V call is TRBV5-8, the J call TRBJ2-5; D tentatively reads TRBD1 or TRBD2 (5 bases each). V lost 2 bases, J lost 5 bases, and 10 bases lay in between. Germline V gene sequence: CDR1 SGHTS, CDR2 YDEGEE. This CDR3 region has 13 residues. The CDR3 is CASSFSGRETQYF. The CDR3 DNA sequence: TGTGCCAGCAGCTTCTCGGGGCGGGAGACCCAGTACTTC.

This clonotype has ten or more counts. The chain uses TRBV12-3 or TRBV12-4 and TRBJ1-1; the D is unclear. CDR3 length: 13 residues. Trimming removed 5 bases at V and 0 bases at J, with 7 bases between. The CDR3 region is CASSGSLNTEAFF. The CDR3 region has the DNA TGTGCCAGCAGTGGGAGCCTGAACACTGAAGCTTTCTTT.

A few counts support this clonotype. The rearrangement uses TRBV25-1 and TRBJ1-6; unclear D gene. Deletions cut 4 bases from V and 8 bases from J, with 12 bases between. Germline V gene data show CDR1 as MGHDK and CDR2 as SYGVNS. The CDR3 spans 14 residues. DNA for the CDR3: TGTGCCAGCAGTGTCGGACTCCCGGATTCACCCCTCCACTTT. Its protein product is CASSVGLPDSPLHF.

This clonotype has a count of ten or more. The DNA of the CDR3 is TGTGCCAGCAGTTTTATCGGGAATCAGCCCCAGCATTTT. Protein product: CASSFIGNQPQHF. V gene TRBV27 combines with J gene TRBJ1-5, with D unresolved. The V and J ends lost 3 bases and 4 bases respectively, with 7 bases between them. CDR1 and CDR2 (germline): MNHEY, SMNVEV (reference sequence). The CDR3 is 13 amino acids.